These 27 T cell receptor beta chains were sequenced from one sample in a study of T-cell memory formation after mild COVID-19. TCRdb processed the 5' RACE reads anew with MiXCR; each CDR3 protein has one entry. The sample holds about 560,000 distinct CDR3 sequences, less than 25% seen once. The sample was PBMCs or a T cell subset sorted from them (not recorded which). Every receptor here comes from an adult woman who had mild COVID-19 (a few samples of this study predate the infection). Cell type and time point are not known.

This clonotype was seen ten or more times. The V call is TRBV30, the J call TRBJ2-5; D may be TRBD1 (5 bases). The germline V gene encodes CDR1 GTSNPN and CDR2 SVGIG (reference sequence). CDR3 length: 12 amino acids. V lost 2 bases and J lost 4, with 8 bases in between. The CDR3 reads CAWSKGAETQYF. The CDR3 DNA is TGTGCCTGGAGTAAAGGGGCAGAGACCCAGTACTTC.

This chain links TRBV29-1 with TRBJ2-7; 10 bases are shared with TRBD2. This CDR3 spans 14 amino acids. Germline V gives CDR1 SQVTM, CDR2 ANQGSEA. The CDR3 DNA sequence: TGCAGAGCGGGAGGGGGTGTAAGTCCCTACGAGCAGTACTTC. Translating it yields CRAGGGVSPYEQYF.

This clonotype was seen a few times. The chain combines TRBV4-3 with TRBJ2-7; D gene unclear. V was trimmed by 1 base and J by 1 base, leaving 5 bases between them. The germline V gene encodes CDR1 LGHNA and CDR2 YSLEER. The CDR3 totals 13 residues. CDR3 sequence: CASSQGFSYEQYF. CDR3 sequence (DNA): TGCGCCAGCAGCCAAGGGTTTTCCTACGAGCAGTACTTC.

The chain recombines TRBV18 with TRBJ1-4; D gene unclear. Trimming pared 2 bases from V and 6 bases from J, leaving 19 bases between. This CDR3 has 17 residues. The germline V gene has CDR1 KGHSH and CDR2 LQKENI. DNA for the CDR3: TGTGCCAGCTCACCAGGGCCGATTTGGGGATATCATGAAAAACTGTTTTTT. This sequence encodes CASSPGPIWGYHEKLFF.

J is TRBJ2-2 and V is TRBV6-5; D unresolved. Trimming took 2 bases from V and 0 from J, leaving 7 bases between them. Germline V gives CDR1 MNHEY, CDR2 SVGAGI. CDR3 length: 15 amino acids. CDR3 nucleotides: TGTGCCAGCAGTTACGAGACTTCGAACACCGGGGAGCTGTTTTTT. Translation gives CASSYETSNTGELFF.

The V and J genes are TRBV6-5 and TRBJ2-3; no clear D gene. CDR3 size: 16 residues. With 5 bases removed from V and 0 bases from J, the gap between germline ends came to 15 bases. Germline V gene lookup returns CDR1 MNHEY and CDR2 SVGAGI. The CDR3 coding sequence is TGTGCCAGCAGTCCACTAACCTCGCCTAGCACAGATACGCAGTATTTT. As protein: CASSPLTSPSTDTQYF.

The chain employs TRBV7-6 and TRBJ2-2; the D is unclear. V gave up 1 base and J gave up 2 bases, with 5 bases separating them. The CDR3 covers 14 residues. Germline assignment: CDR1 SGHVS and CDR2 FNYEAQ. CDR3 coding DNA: TGTGCCAGCAGCTTAGTACATAACACCGGGGAGCTGTTTTTT. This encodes CASSLVHNTGELFF.

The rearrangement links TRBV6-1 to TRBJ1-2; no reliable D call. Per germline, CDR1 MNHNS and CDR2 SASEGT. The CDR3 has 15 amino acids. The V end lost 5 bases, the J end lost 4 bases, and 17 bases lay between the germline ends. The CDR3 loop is CASSQPERIAYGYTF. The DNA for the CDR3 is TGTGCCAGCAGTCAACCTGAGCGGATTGCCTATGGCTACACCTTC.

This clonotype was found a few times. CDR3: CASKDAPGGGNEQFF. DNA of the CDR3: TGTGCCAGCAAAGACGCCCCTGGGGGGGGGAATGAGCAGTTCTTC. The V gene is TRBV19, the J gene TRBJ2-1; TRBD2 agrees at 7 bases. The CDR3 consists of 15 residues. With V trimmed by 9 bases and J by 7 bases, 15 bases remained unmatched. Germline-derived CDR1 and CDR2 are LNHDA and SQIVND (reference sequence).

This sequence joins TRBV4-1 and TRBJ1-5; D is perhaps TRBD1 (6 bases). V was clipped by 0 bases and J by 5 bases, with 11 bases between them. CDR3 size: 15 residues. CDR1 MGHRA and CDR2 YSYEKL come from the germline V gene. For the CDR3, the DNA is TGCGCCAGCAGCCAAGATCCCGGGGGCGATCAGCCCCAGCATTTT. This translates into CASSQDPGGDQPQHF.

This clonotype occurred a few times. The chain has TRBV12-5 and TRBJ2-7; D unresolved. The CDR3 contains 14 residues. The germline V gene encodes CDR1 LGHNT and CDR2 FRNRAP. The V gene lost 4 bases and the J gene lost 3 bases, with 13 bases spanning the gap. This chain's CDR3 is CASGSFTRFYEQYF. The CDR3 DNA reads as TGTGCTAGTGGTTCATTTACCCGTTTCTACGAGCAGTACTTC.

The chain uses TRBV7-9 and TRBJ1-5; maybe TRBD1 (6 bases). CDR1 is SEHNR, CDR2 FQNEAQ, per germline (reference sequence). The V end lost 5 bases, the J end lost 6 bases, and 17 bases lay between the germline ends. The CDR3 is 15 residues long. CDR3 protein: CASSPGAGSGQPQHF. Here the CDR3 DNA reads TGTGCCAGCAGCCCAGGGGCCGGATCAGGTCAGCCCCAGCATTTT.

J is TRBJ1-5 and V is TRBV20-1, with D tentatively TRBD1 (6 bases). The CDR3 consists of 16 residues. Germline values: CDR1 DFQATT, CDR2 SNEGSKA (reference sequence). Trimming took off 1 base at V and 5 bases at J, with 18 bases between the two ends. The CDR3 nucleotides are TGCAGTGCTAGAGGGGTTCTGGTGCGGGGGCATCAGCCCCAGCATTTT. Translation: CSARGVLVRGHQPQHF.

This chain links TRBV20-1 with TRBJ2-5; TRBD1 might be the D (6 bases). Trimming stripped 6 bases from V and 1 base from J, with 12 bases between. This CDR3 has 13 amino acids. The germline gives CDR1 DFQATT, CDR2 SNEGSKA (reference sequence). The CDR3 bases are TGCAGTGCCCTTATAGGGGGCCAAGAGACCCAGTACTTC. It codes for CSALIGGQETQYF.

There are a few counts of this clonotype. CDR3 sequence (DNA): TGTGCCAGCAGCTTAGTCAGCATTGAAGATGGCTACACCTTC. Protein product: CASSLVSIEDGYTF. The V gene is TRBV7-9, the J gene TRBJ1-2; no reliable D call. CDR3 length equals 14 residues. V was pared by 1 base and J by 6 bases, with 12 bases between. Germline V gene lookup returns CDR1 SEHNR and CDR2 FQNEAQ (reference sequence).

CDR3 residues: CASSQDWGLAKNIQYF. In nucleotides, the CDR3 is TGCGCCAGCAGCCAAGATTGGGGGTTAGCCAAAAACATTCAGTACTTC. The chain has TRBV4-1 and TRBJ2-4; the D gene could be TRBD1 or TRBD2 (5 bases each). Germline CDR1 is MGHRA and CDR2 is YSYEKL. This CDR3 is built from 16 residues. Trimming left V 0 bases short and J 0 bases short, with 9 bases between.

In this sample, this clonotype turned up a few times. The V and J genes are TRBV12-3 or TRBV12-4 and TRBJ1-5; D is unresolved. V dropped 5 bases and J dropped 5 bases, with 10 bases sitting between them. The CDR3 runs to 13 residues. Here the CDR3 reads CASSVRSDQPQHF. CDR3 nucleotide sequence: TGTGCCAGCAGTGTAAGGAGTGATCAGCCCCAGCATTTT.

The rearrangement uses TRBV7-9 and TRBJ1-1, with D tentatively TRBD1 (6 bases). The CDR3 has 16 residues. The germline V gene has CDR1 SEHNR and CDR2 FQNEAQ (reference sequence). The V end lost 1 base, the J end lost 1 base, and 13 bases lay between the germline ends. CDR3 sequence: CASSLGTGNSNTEAFF. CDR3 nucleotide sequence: TGTGCCAGCAGCTTAGGCACAGGGAATTCGAACACTGAAGCTTTCTTT.

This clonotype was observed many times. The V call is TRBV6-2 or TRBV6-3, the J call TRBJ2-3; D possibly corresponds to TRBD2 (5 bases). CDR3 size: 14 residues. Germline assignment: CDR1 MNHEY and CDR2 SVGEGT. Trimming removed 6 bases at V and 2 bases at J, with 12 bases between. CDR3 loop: CASRREGLTDTQYF. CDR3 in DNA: TGTGCCAGCAGGAGAGAGGGCCTCACAGATACGCAGTATTTT.

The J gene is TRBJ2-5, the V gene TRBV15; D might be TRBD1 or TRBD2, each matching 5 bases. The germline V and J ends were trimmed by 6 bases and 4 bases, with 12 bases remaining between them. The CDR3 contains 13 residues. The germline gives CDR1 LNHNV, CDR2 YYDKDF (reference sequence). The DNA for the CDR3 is TGTGCCACCAGACGAGGGGATGGAGAGACCCAGTACTTC. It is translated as CATRRGDGETQYF.

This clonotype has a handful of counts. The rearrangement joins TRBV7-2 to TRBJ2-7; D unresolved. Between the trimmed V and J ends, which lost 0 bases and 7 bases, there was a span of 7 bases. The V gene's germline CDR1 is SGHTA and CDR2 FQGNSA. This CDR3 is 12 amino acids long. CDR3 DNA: TGTGCCAGCAGCTTAGCGGTAAGGGAGCAGTACTTC. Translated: CASSLAVREQYF. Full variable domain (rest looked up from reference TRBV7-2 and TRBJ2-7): GAGVSQSPSNKVTEKGKDVELRCDPISGHTALYWYRQSLGQGLEFLIYFQGNSAPDKSGLPSDRFSAERTGGSVSTLTIQRTQQEDSAVYLCASSLAVREQYFGPGTRLTVT.

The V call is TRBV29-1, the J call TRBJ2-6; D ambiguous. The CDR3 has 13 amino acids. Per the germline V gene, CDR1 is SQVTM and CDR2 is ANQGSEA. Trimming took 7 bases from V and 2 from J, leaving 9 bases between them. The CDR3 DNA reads TGCAGCGCGACCCAGGCTGGGGCCAACGTCCTGACTTTC. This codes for CSATQAGANVLTF.

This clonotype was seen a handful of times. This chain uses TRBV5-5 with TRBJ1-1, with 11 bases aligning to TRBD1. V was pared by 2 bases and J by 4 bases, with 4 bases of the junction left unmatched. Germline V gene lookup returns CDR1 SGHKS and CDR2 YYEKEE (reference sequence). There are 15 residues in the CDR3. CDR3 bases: TGTGCCAGCAGCTTCCGGGACAGGGGGATCACTGAAGCTTTCTTT. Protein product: CASSFRDRGITEAFF.

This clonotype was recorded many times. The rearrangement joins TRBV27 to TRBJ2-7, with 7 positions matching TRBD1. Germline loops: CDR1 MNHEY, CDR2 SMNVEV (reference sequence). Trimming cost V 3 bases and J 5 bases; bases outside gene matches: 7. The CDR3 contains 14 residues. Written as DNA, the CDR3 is TGTGCCAGCAGTTTGAGACAGGGTTCTCACGAGCAGTACTTC. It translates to CASSLRQGSHEQYF.

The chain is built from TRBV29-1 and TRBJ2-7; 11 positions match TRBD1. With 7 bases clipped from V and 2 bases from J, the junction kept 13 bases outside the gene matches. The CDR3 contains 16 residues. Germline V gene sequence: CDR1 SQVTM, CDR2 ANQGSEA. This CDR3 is CSAESRDRGYPYEQYF. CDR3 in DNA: TGCAGCGCCGAGTCCCGGGACAGGGGGTACCCCTACGAGCAGTACTTC.

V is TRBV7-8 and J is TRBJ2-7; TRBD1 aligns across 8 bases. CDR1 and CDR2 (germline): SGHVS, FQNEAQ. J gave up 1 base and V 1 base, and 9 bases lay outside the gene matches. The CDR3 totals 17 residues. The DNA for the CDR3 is TGTGCCAGCAGCTTAGTCGACAGGGGCCTTCGTTCCTACGAGCAGTACTTC. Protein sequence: CASSLVDRGLRSYEQYF.

CDR3 sequence: CASSQRGIQDTQYF. The CDR3 nucleotides read TGCGCCAGCAGCCAGCGTGGGATCCAGGATACGCAGTATTTT. V usage is TRBV5-1 and J usage is TRBJ2-3; D is unclear. The V gene lost 4 bases and the J gene lost 6 bases, with 15 bases spanning the gap. This CDR3 region has 14 residues. Germline V gives CDR1 SGHRS, CDR2 YFSETQ.